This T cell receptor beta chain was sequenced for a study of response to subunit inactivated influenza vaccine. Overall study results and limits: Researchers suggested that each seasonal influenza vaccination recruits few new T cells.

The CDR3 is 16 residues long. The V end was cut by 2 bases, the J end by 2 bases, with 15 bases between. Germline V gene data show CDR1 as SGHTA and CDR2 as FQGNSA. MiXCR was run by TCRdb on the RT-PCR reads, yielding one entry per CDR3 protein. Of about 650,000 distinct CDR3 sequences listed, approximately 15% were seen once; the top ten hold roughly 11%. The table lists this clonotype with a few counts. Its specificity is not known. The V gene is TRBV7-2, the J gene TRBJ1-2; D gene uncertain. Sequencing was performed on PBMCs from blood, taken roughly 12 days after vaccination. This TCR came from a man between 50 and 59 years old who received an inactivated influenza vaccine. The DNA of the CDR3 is TGTGCCAGCAGCTTACGGGCGGAGCTCAAAAACTATGGCTACACCTTC. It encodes CASSLRAELKNYGYTF.